A selection of T cell receptor beta chains follows, all from one sample in a study of cytomegalovirus exposure and HLA in healthy donors. TCRdb's copy holds only in-frame clones and misses some; the assay was immunoSEQ multiplex PCR. The sample contains 130,000 to 150,000 clones, 75% to 90% of which appear only once. Sequenced material: PBMCs. These receptor sequences come from a woman under 40 in good health and CMV-seropositive. The CDR3 runs from the conserved cysteine through the conserved F or W. The D gene is left open where the match is weak. Clone size is stated in some rows and not others, as once, few, many or a class when expanded.

D	size	V	length	J	DNA	CDR3
NA	once	TRBV11-3	15	TRBJ2-1	TGTGCCAGCAGCTTAGAAGGGGGGGCCGGCAATGAGCAGTTCTTC	CASSLEGGAGNEQFF
TRBD2	NA	TRBV10-3	16	TRBJ2-3	TGTGCCATCAGTGACGCTAGCGGGGGCAGCACAGATACGCAGTATTTT	CAISDASGGSTDTQYF
NA	NA	TRBV7-8	14	TRBJ1-2	TGTGCCAGCAGCTTAGGGGGCACGAACTATGGCTACACCTTC	CASSLGGTNYGYTF
TRBD1	many	TRBV5-4	16	TRBJ1-2	TGTGCCAGCAGCCCCTCACAGGGGGCGTCGTACTATGGCTACACCTTC	CASSPSQGASYYGYTF
TRBD2	NA	TRBV7-3	16	TRBJ2-3	TGTGCCAGCGAAGTGAGGCGGGAGGGGACCACAGATACGCAGTATTTT	CASEVRREGTTDTQYF
NA	once	TRBV1	19	TRBJ2-4	TGCACCAGCAGCCAAGATCTGAGGTGGGGGGAGAACGCCAAAAACATTCAGTACTTC	CTSSQDLRWGENAKNIQYF
NA	NA	TRBV13	16	TRBJ2-3	TGTGCCAGCAGCTCGCATCGGACTACACTCACAGATACGCAGTATTTT	CASSSHRTTLTDTQYF
NA	NA	TRBV2	13	TRBJ1-2	TGTGCCAGCCTGCCGGGGTCAAGCGGGGGCTACACCTTC	CASLPGSSGGYTF
TRBD2	NA	TRBV5-1	16	TRBJ2-7	TGCGCCAGCAGCTTACCCACGACTAGCGGGGCAAGGGTGCAGTACTTC	CASSLPTTSGARVQYF
NA	NA	TRBV27	13	TRBJ2-7	TGTGCCAGCAGTCCCCTTCCTACCTACGAGCAGTACTTC	CASSPLPTYEQYF
TRBD2	NA	TRBV4-2	17	TRBJ2-7	TGTGCCAGCAGCCAGGCCGGGACTAGCGGGGGGTCCTACGAGCAGTACTTC	CASSQAGTSGGSYEQYF
TRBD1	NA	TRBV18	13	TRBJ2-5	TGTGCCAGCTCCCGGGACAGCCAAGAGACCCAGTACTTC	CASSRDSQETQYF
TRBD1	NA	TRBV28	14	TRBJ2-7	TGTGCCAGCAGTACCTGGACAGGGATAAACGAGCAGTACTTC	CASSTWTGINEQYF
NA	once	TRBV6-6	15	TRBJ2-4	TGTGCCAGCAGTAGACAGTCACTAGCCAAAAACATTCAGTACTTC	CASSRQSLAKNIQYF
NA	NA	TRBV7-2	11	TRBJ1-2	TGTGCCAGCAGCAGAGACTATGGCTACACCTTC	CASSRDYGYTF
NA	NA	TRBV6-6	16	TRBJ1-1	TGTGCCAGCAGCTTATCGGGGGGGAGAGGGGACACTGAAGCTTTCTTT	CASSLSGGRGDTEAFF
NA	NA	TRBV5-6	19	TRBJ2-1	TGTGCCAGCAGCTTGCCCCAAGTTTTTATGGGGGGCTCCTACAATGAGCAGTTCTTC	CASSLPQVFMGGSYNEQFF
NA	NA	TRBV10-1	15	TRBJ2-2	TGCGCCAGCCTCCTAGGAGCTTCGAACACCGGGGAGCTGTTTTTT	CASLLGASNTGELFF
NA	NA	TRBV6-6	11	TRBJ1-2	TGTGCCAGCAGTCATGACTATGGCTACACCTTC	CASSHDYGYTF
NA	NA	TRBV28	13	TRBJ1-2	TGTGCCAGCAGCCAAGGACACCTCTATGGCTACACCTTC	CASSQGHLYGYTF
TRBD2	NA	TRBV27	17	TRBJ2-7	TGTGCCAGCAGCCCACCGCTGGGAGCGGGAGCGATCTACGAGCAGTACTTC	CASSPPLGAGAIYEQYF
TRBD2	NA	TRBV28	14	TRBJ2-7	TGTGCCAGCAGTTTAAGCGGGGGCCCTCACGAGCAGTACTTC	CASSLSGGPHEQYF
NA	NA	TRBV5-1	15	TRBJ1-5	TGCGCCAGCAGGTTGGGAAGCACTAGCAATCAGCCCCAGCATTTT	CASRLGSTSNQPQHF
TRBD1	NA	TRBV2	14	TRBJ2-7	TGTGCCAGCAGTGAACACAGGGGAAACTACGAGCAGTACTTC	CASSEHRGNYEQYF
TRBD2	NA	TRBV14	15	TRBJ2-7	TGTGCCAGCAGCCGTTCCGCGGGAGCAATGTACGAGCAGTACTTC	CASSRSAGAMYEQYF
TRBD2	NA	TRBV9	18	TRBJ2-1	TGTGCCAGCAGCGTCGCCGGGACTAGCGGGGGAGCCGGGGATGAGCAGTTCTTC	CASSVAGTSGGAGDEQFF
NA	NA	TRBV7-8	16	TRBJ2-2	TGTGCCAGCAGCTCTGCCTGGGGGACAAACACCGGGGAGCTGTTTTTT	CASSSAWGTNTGELFF
NA	NA	TRBV27	15	TRBJ1-2	TGTGCCAGCACCTTCCGCCCCGGGACAAGGAAAGGCTACACCTTC	CASTFRPGTRKGYTF
NA	NA	TRBV9	14	TRBJ1-5	TGTGCCAGCAGCGTAGGCGGTAGCAATCAGCCCCAGCATTTT	CASSVGGSNQPQHF
TRBD1	once	TRBV2	16	TRBJ2-5	TGTGCCAGCAGTGAGAGGGGGACAGCCCGACAAGAGACCCAGTACTTC	CASSERGTARQETQYF
NA	once	TRBV4-2	13	TRBJ2-1	TGTGCCAGCAGCCAAGAATCCAGCAATGAGCAGTTCTTC	CASSQESSNEQFF
NA	NA	TRBV14	14	TRBJ1-4	TGTGCCAGCAGCCCAACAGGACCTAATGAAAAACTGTTTTTT	CASSPTGPNEKLFF
TRBD2	NA	TRBV5-4	15	TRBJ2-7	TGTGCCAGCAGCACCGGACTAGCGGGGGGATACGAGCAGTACTTC	CASSTGLAGGYEQYF
NA	NA	TRBV4-1	15	TRBJ2-5	TGCGCCAGCAGCCCTCGCCCCGGAGGGGGCGAGACCCAGTACTTC	CASSPRPGGGETQYF
TRBD2	once	TRBV27	17	TRBJ2-7	TGTGCCAGCAGTTCTCAACCCCCCGCGGGAGGGCCAGGCGAGCAGTACTTC	CASSSQPPAGGPGEQYF
NA	NA	TRBV6-5	11	TRBJ2-7	TGTGCCAGCAGCCGTAACTACGAGCAGTACTTC	CASSRNYEQYF
TRBD2	NA	TRBV4-2	20	TRBJ2-1	TGTGCCAGCAGCCAAGGTAGGTCTTCGCGGCTAGCGGGAGGAACCAATGAGCAGTTCTTC	CASSQGRSSRLAGGTNEQFF
TRBD2	NA	TRBV2	14	TRBJ2-5	TGTGCCAGCTGTCAGGGAGGGCCCCAAGAGACCCAGTACTTC	CASCQGGPQETQYF
TRBD1	NA	TRBV27	13	TRBJ2-3	TGTGCCAGCGCCTCGGACAGGGTAGATACGCAGTATTTT	CASASDRVDTQYF
NA	NA	TRBV28	16	TRBJ1-5	TGTGCCAGCAGTTTATGGGACAGAACTTCCCCATGGCCCCAGCATTTT	CASSLWDRTSPWPQHF
NA	once	TRBV5-1	14	TRBJ2-5	TGCGCCAGCAGCTTGGGACAGAGCCAAGAGACCCAGTACTTC	CASSLGQSQETQYF
TRBD2	NA	TRBV5-1	16	TRBJ2-3	TGCGCCAGCAGCTTTCTAGCGGGAGGTCAAACGGATACGCAGTATTTT	CASSFLAGGQTDTQYF
TRBD1	NA	TRBV14	15	TRBJ2-7	TGTGCCAGCAGCCAACTCCGACAGGGTTCCTACGAGCAGTACTTC	CASSQLRQGSYEQYF
NA	NA	TRBV5-5	15	TRBJ1-2	TGTGCCAGCAGCTTGGGAGGGTACAGTATCTATGGCTACACCTTC	CASSLGGYSIYGYTF
TRBD2	NA	TRBV5-4	15	TRBJ2-3	TGTGCCAGCAGCTTGGACGGGGGGGGTACAGATACGCAGTATTTT	CASSLDGGGTDTQYF
NA	NA	TRBV15	13	TRBJ1-2	TGTGCCACCAGCAGAGATCAGGGATGGGGGGTCACCTTC	CATSRDQGWGVTF
NA	NA	TRBV28	10	TRBJ1-2	TGTGCCAGCAGTTTTAATGGCTACACCTTC	CASSFNGYTF
NA	NA	TRBV7-9	12	TRBJ2-2	TGTGCCAGGCAGGGTAACACCGGGGAGCTGTTTTTT	CARQGNTGELFF
TRBD1	NA	TRBV7-8	18	TRBJ2-2	TGTGCCAGCAGCCCCCTCCGCCCCGGGACAGGGAACACCGGGGAGCTGTTTTTT	CASSPLRPGTGNTGELFF
NA	NA	TRBV15	15	TRBJ2-7	TGTGCCACCAGCAGAGGGGCCTTCGGCTCCTACGAGCAGTACTTC	CATSRGAFGSYEQYF
TRBD1	NA	TRBV7-7	13	TRBJ2-5	TGTGCCAGCAGCGGGGACAGGGCGGAGACCCAGTACTTC	CASSGDRAETQYF